This TCR beta chain was recovered during a study of T cell changes during pregnancy in multiple sclerosis. The CDR3 covers 15 residues. V lost 3 bases and J 8 bases, leaving 18 bases between the germline ends. Germline loops: CDR1 LNHDA, CDR2 SQIVND (reference sequence). This table comes from immunoSEQ multiplex PCR, and its TCRdb copy is limited to in-frame clones, with some not included. The table records about 110,000 clones, 92% of them present only once. This clonotype was sampled from a female donor with multiple sclerosis, enrolled in a pregnancy study. The V gene is TRBV19, the J gene TRBJ2-3; possibly TRBD2 for D (5 bases). The specimen comprised peripheral blood, sampled after pregnancy. This chain's CDR3 is CASSIPGLAPGTQYF. The CDR3 region has the DNA TGTGCCAGTAGTATTCCCGGACTGGCCCCGGGTACGCAGTATTTT.